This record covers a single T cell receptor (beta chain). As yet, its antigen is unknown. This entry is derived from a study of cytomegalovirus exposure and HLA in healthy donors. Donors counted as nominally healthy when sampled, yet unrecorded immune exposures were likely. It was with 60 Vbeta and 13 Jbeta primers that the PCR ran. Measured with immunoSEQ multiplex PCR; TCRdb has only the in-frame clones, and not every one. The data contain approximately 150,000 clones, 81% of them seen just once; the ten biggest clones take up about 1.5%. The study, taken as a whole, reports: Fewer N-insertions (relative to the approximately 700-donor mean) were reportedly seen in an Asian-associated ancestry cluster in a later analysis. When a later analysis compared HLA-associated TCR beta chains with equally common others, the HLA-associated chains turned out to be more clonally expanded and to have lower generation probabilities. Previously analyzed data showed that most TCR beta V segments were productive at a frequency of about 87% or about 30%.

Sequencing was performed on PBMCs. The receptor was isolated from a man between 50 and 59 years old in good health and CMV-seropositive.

The DNA for the CDR3 is TGTGCCAGCAGTTTAAATGGTAGGACCCAGTACTTC. This codes for CASSLNGRTQYF. The gene calls are TRBV28 and TRBJ2-5; D not resolved. The CDR3 runs to 12 residues. The ends were cut back, 2 bases at V and 7 bases at J, with 8 bases in the middle. Germline V gives CDR1 MDHEN, CDR2 SYDVKM. The full variable domain, in which reference TRBV28 and TRBJ2-5 provide the parts outside the CDR3, is DVKVTQSSRYLVKRTGEKVFLECVQDMDHENMFWYRQDPGLGLRLIYFSYDVKMKEKGDIPEGYSVSREKKERFSLILESASTNQTSMYLCASSLNGRTQYFGPGTRLLVL.